This T cell receptor beta chain emerged from a study of T cell repertoires in cytomegalovirus infection. Study-wide context: From public TCR beta signatures came an indication of both CMV infection and matching HLA type.

The CDR3 is 16 residues long. J was trimmed by 5 bases and V by 8 bases; bases with no gene match: 9. In germline, CDR1 is SGHTA, CDR2 FQGTGA. This clonotype was found many times. Its antigen remains unidentified. TCRdb analysed the reads with MiXCR anew, one entry per CDR3 protein. The table shows 250,000 to 300,000 distinct CDR3 sequences, with roughly 13% occurring only once. Study observations and caveats: Public TCR beta family frequency separated CMV-and-HLA carriers, including in an independent cohort.

The clonotype originates from a human donor in good health (CMV status not recorded). Some clones in this sample may be carry-over from other donors' samples. What was sequenced was PBMCs. This chain joins TRBV7-3 and TRBJ2-2; 12 bases align to TRBD2. The CDR3 DNA is TGTGCCAGCTCAAAGACCGGGACTAGCGGGACCGGGGAGCTGTTTTTT. Translated: CASSKTGTSGTGELFF.